This T cell receptor (delta chain) was captured in a study of gamma-delta chains in newborns, infants, children. Study-level background: Polyclonal expansion of innate γδ T cells after birth follows microbial exposure.

The CDR3 spans 18 residues. Germline V CDR1 and CDR2: GEAIGNYY, EKD. This clone was counted between two and nine times. A much more abundant neighbour one base away suggests this may be a read error. With CATT, TCRdb re-called clones from the reads. The table lists approximately 5,200 delta-chain clones, 4.5% to 5.5% of them singletons. The specimen was blood. This TCR was sampled from a child who was a newborn, infant or young child, either healthy, febrile or measles-vaccinated (not recorded which). This sequence joins TRDV2 and TRDJ3; TRDD3 matches 9 bases. CDR3 residues: CACGTGGYSSWDTRQMFF. The CDR3 nucleotides read TGTGCCTGTGGCACCGGGGGATACAGCTCCTGGGACACCCGACAGATGTTTTTC.